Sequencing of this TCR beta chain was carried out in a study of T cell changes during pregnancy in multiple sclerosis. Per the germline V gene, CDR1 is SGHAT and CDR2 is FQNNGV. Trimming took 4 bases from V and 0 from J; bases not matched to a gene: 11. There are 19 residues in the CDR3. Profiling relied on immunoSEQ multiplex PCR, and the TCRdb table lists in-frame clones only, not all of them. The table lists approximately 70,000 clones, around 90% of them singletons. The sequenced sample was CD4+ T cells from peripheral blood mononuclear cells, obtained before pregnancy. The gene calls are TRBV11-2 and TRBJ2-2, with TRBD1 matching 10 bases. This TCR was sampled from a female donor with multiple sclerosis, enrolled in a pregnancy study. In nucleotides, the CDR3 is TGTGCCAGCAGCTCCACTGGCGGGGACAGGGGTGCGAACACCGGGGAGCTGTTTTTT. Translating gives CASSSTGGDRGANTGELFF.